What follows are 32 T cell receptor beta chains derived from one specimen sequenced in a study of cytomegalovirus exposure and HLA in healthy donors. The PCR ran on 60 Vbeta and 13 Jbeta primers. TCRdb keeps only in-frame clones here, not all; method: immunoSEQ multiplex PCR. This sample has tens of thousands of clones, with around three fifths found just once. The sequenced sample consisted of PBMCs. The receptors shown here come from a woman aged 45-65 years in good health and CMV-seropositive.

The J gene is TRBJ2-3, the V gene TRBV19, with 15 bases fitting TRBD2. From germline, CDR1 is LNHDA and CDR2 SQIVND (reference sequence). With V trimmed by 5 bases and J by 4 bases, 4 bases remained unmatched. This CDR3 comprises 16 residues. In nucleotides, the CDR3 is TGTGCCAGTAGTTCCCGGACTAGCGGGGGGGCAGATACGCAGTATTTT. As protein: CASSSRTSGGADTQYF. The full variable domain, its missing parts supplied by reference TRBV19 and TRBJ2-3, is DGGITQSPKYLFRKEGQNVTLSCEQNLNHDAMYWYRQDPGQGLRLIYYSQIVNDFQKGDIAEGYSVSREKKESFPLTVTSAQKNPTAFYLCASSSRTSGGADTQYFGPGTRLTVL.

This clone came up once. The chain recombines TRBV6-1 with TRBJ1-5; 8 bases agree with TRBD1. Germline loops: CDR1 MNHNS, CDR2 SASEGT. The CDR3 contains 14 residues. After removal of 8 bases from V and 5 bases from J, the junction contained 8 bases not matched to a gene. In nucleotides, the CDR3 is TGTGCCAGCGGATGGACAGGGATCGATCAGCCCCAGCATTTT. Translating it yields CASGWTGIDQPQHF.

The chain has TRBV5-1 and TRBJ1-1, with TRBD1 as a possible D gene (5 bases). CDR1 is SGHRS, CDR2 YFSETQ, per germline. With 4 bases removed from V and 1 base from J, the gap between germline ends came to 11 bases. The CDR3 contains 14 residues. The CDR3 loop is CASSTLGGNTEAFF. CDR3 DNA: TGCGCCAGCAGCACGCTGGGGGGGAACACTGAAGCTTTCTTT.

A few counts support this clone. The chain recombines TRBV28 with TRBJ2-7, with 9 positions matching TRBD1. The J segment lost 5 bases and the V segment lost 5 bases, leaving 7 bases of the junction unmatched. This CDR3 is 14 amino acids long. CDR1 and CDR2 from the germline V gene are MDHEN and SYDVKM. CDR3 amino acids: CASSPQGQGDEQYF. In nucleotides, the CDR3 is TGTGCCAGCAGTCCACAGGGACAGGGCGACGAGCAGTACTTC.

This clone occurred once. The chain combines TRBV18 with TRBJ2-1; 10 nucleotides match TRBD2. The CDR3 loop spans 16 amino acids. The germline V gene has CDR1 KGHSH and CDR2 LQKENI. V lost 0 bases, J lost 6 bases, and 5 bases stayed unmatched. CDR3 in DNA: TGTGCCAGCTCACCACCGGCTAGCGGGGGTGTCAATGAGCAGTTCTTC. Translating gives CASSPPASGGVNEQFF.

This clone was seen more than once but under ten times. The rearrangement joins TRBV19 to TRBJ1-2, with no clear D. The CDR3 extends over 15 amino acids. V was trimmed by 1 base and J by 8 bases, leaving 17 bases between them. The V gene's germline CDR1 is LNHDA and CDR2 SQIVND (reference sequence). The CDR3 sequence: CASSIVPDGSGGYTF. As DNA, the CDR3 is TGTGCCAGTAGTATAGTTCCCGACGGCTCGGGGGGCTACACCTTC.

This clone was counted between two and nine times. In DNA, the CDR3 is TGTGCCAGTAGGGTAGCGGGAGACAATGAGCAGTTCTTC. This encodes CASRVAGDNEQFF. The J gene is TRBJ2-1, the V gene TRBV19; 9 bases match TRBD2. Germline CDR1 reads LNHDA; CDR2 reads SQIVND (reference sequence). V lost 6 bases and J lost 5; bases outside the gene matches: 2. CDR3 length: 13 residues. Complete variable domain (other parts from reference TRBV19 and TRBJ2-1): DGGITQSPKYLFRKEGQNVTLSCEQNLNHDAMYWYRQDPGQGLRLIYYSQIVNDFQKGDIAEGYSVSREKKESFPLTVTSAQKNPTAFYLCASRVAGDNEQFFGPGTRLTVL.

This clone has a single count. The chain is built from TRBV6-6 and TRBJ1-4, with D perhaps matching TRBD1 (6 bases). CDR1 is MNHNY, CDR2 SVGAGI, per germline (reference sequence). Trimming removed 5 bases from V and 5 bases from J, with 18 bases in between. The CDR3 sequence is 16 residues long. Here the CDR3 reads CASSTLLTGSNEKLFF. CDR3 nucleotides: TGTGCCAGCAGTACACTCCTTACAGGGAGCAATGAAAAACTGTTTTTT.

The chain has TRBV6-1 and TRBJ2-2, with 8 bases matching TRBD2. CDR1 and CDR2 from the germline V gene are MNHNS and SASEGT. The V gene end was trimmed by 10 bases and the J gene end by 7 bases; junction bases not matched to a gene: 11. The CDR3 runs to 14 residues. For the CDR3, the DNA is TGTGCCACCATCCGCGGGGGGTCTGGCGGGGAGCTGTTTTTT. As protein: CATIRGGSGGELFF.

The J gene is TRBJ2-2, the V gene TRBV30, with TRBD1 identical over 7 bases. This CDR3 contains 13 residues. With V trimmed by 3 bases and J by 6 bases, 4 bases remained unmatched. Germline loops: CDR1 GTSNPN, CDR2 SVGIG (reference sequence). The CDR3 DNA follows: TGTGCCTGGAGAGGGACAGTCTCCGGGGAGCTGTTTTTT. Its protein product is CAWRGTVSGELFF.

The rearrangement uses TRBV10-3 and TRBJ2-3; D may be TRBD2 (6 bases). Germline V gene lookup returns CDR1 ENHRY and CDR2 SYGVKD. The V end lost 4 bases, the J end lost 4 bases, and 9 bases lay between the germline ends. CDR3 size: 13 residues. The CDR3 loop reads CAISGGVADTQYF. The CDR3 DNA reads as TGTGCCATCAGTGGCGGGGTGGCAGATACGCAGTATTTT.

V gene TRBV4-1 combines with J gene TRBJ2-7; 12 bases match TRBD2. With 4 bases clipped from V and 5 bases from J, the junction kept 9 bases outside the gene matches. The CDR3 totals 16 residues. Germline V gives CDR1 MGHRA, CDR2 YSYEKL. CDR3 in amino acids: CASSREASGGANEQYF. The CDR3 coding sequence is TGCGCCAGCAGCCGAGAGGCTAGCGGGGGGGCCAACGAGCAGTACTTC.

The chain is built from TRBV2 and TRBJ1-2; D gene uncertain. The CDR3 is made up of 13 amino acids. With 5 bases removed from V and 8 bases from J, the gap between germline ends came to 15 bases. Germline CDR1 reads SNHLY; CDR2 reads FYNNEI. Written as DNA, the CDR3 is TGTGCCAGCAGTTTGACAAGGACTATGGGCTACACCTTC. Encoded protein: CASSLTRTMGYTF. The complete variable domain, with remaining parts taken from reference TRBV2 and TRBJ1-2, reads EPEVTQTPSHQVTQMGQEVILRCVPISNHLYFYWYRQILGQKVEFLVSFYNNEISEKSEIFDDQFSVERPDGSNFTLKIRSTKLEDSAMYFCASSLTRTMGYTFGSGTRLTVV.

The J gene is TRBJ2-1, the V gene TRBV20-1; TRBD1 might be the D (5 bases). This CDR3 region has 11 residues. Germline V gene data show CDR1 as DFQATT and CDR2 as SNEGSKA (reference sequence). Trimming took off 6 bases at V and 7 bases at J, with 10 bases between the two ends. The CDR3 DNA reads as TGCAGTGCGAGACCAGGGAATGAGCAGTTCTTC. This encodes CSARPGNEQFF.

This rearrangement joins TRBV19 to TRBJ1-1; D gene uncertain. The V end was cut by 2 bases, the J end by 0 bases, with 16 bases between. The CDR3 length is 17 residues. Germline CDR1 and CDR2: LNHDA and SQIVND (reference sequence). In DNA, the CDR3 is TGTGCCAGTAGTATAAACGGGTTGCTGTCGTTGAACACTGAAGCTTTCTTT. Translated: CASSINGLLSLNTEAFF.

This clone was observed once. V usage is TRBV7-8 and J usage is TRBJ1-2; a weak D match, TRBD1 (5 bases). In germline, CDR1 is SGHVS, CDR2 FQNEAQ. This CDR3 region has 16 residues. Trimming took 1 base from V and 5 from J, leaving 17 bases between them. This CDR3 reads CASSLVGQGVNYGYTF. CDR3 nucleotide sequence: TGTGCCAGCAGCTTAGTAGGGCAGGGTGTTAATTATGGCTACACCTTC. The entire variable domain, with the rest obtained from reference TRBV7-8 and TRBJ1-2, is as follows: GAGVSQSPRYKVAKRGQDVALRCDPISGHVSLFWYQQALGQGPEFLTYFQNEAQLDKSGLPSDRFFAERPEGSVSTLKIQRTQQEDSAVYLCASSLVGQGVNYGYTFGSGTRLTVV.

This rearrangement joins TRBV9 to TRBJ1-2; D possibly corresponds to TRBD1 (6 bases). The germline V gene encodes CDR1 SGDLS and CDR2 YYNGEE. This CDR3 has 14 residues. Deletions cut 0 bases from V and 5 bases from J, with 11 bases between. CDR3 nucleotide sequence: TGTGCCAGCAGCGTAGGGGCAGGGGAGTATGGCTACACCTTC. Its translation: CASSVGAGEYGYTF.

This clone has just a few counts. This sequence joins TRBV15 and TRBJ2-1; no reliable D call. The CDR3 is made up of 12 amino acids. From germline, CDR1 is LNHNV and CDR2 YYDKDF (reference sequence). Trimming removed 3 bases at V and 13 bases at J, with 13 bases between. The CDR3 here is CATSSRREVQFF. In DNA form, the CDR3 reads TGTGCCACCAGCAGTCGCCGCGAAGTCCAGTTCTTC.

V usage is TRBV5-6 and J usage is TRBJ1-2, with 8 bases that match TRBD1. Germline CDR1 SGHDT, CDR2 YYEEEE. V was pared by 5 bases and J by 1 base, with 16 bases of the junction left unmatched. The CDR3 extends over 18 amino acids. This CDR3 is CASSSGQELFGGNYGYTF. The CDR3 nucleotides read TGTGCCAGCAGTTCGGGACAGGAACTCTTTGGGGGTAACTATGGCTACACCTTC.

The chain employs TRBV7-2 and TRBJ1-1; a possible D gene is TRBD1 (6 bases). The CDR3 is made up of 13 amino acids. With 0 bases removed from V and 8 bases from J, the gap between germline ends came to 10 bases. Germline lookup yields CDR1 SGHTA and CDR2 FQGNSA. The CDR3 DNA reads as TGTGCCAGCAGCTTAGCGGACAGTTCCGAAGCTTTCTTT. Translating gives CASSLADSSEAFF.

The chain is built from TRBV29-1 and TRBJ1-4, with a possible D match to TRBD1 (5 bases). CDR1 is SQVTM, CDR2 ANQGSEA, per germline. Trimming removed 5 bases at V and 7 bases at J, with 14 bases between. This CDR3 contains 13 residues. The DNA of the CDR3 is TGCAGCGTTAGGTGGGCCGGGGGTGAAAAACTGTTTTTT. Protein sequence: CSVRWAGGEKLFF.

The chain recombines TRBV14 with TRBJ1-2; maybe TRBD1 (5 bases). Per germline, CDR1 SGHDN and CDR2 FVKESK. The CDR3 is made up of 15 amino acids. Deletions cut 1 base from V and 7 bases from J, with 16 bases between. CDR3 protein: CASSQAPVGGAGYTF. The CDR3 coding sequence is TGTGCCAGCAGCCAAGCTCCTGTCGGGGGAGCTGGCTACACCTTC.

V gene TRBV4-1 combines with J gene TRBJ1-1; D remains ambiguous. Germline-derived CDR1 and CDR2 are MGHRA and YSYEKL. V was pared by 0 bases and J by 7 bases, with 12 bases between. The CDR3 has 14 residues. The CDR3 sequence: CASSQDQTALEAFF. For the CDR3, the DNA is TGCGCCAGCAGCCAAGATCAAACTGCCCTTGAAGCTTTCTTT.

V gene TRBV5-1 combines with J gene TRBJ1-4, with 8 bases matching TRBD1. CDR1 is SGHRS, CDR2 YFSETQ, per germline. V lost 0 bases, J lost 6 bases, and 1 base stayed unmatched. This CDR3 comprises 14 residues. The CDR3 DNA reads TGCGCCAGCAGCTTGGGGACAGGGTATGAAAAACTGTTTTTT. Its translation is CASSLGTGYEKLFF.

This clone was observed a few times. The rearrangement links TRBV7-2 to TRBJ1-2; perhaps TRBD1 as D (6 bases). The germline gives CDR1 SGHTA, CDR2 FQGNSA. The CDR3 extends over 17 amino acids. Between the trimmed V and J ends, which lost 5 bases and 0 bases, there was a span of 19 bases. CDR3 amino acids: CASSPEVGQTPNYGYTF. CDR3 sequence (DNA): TGTGCCAGCAGCCCAGAGGTAGGACAGACGCCTAACTATGGCTACACCTTC. Variable domain in full (rest from reference TRBV7-2 and TRBJ1-2): GAGVSQSPSNKVTEKGKDVELRCDPISGHTALYWYRQSLGQGLEFLIYFQGNSAPDKSGLPSDRFSAERTGGSVSTLTIQRTQQEDSAVYLCASSPEVGQTPNYGYTFGSGTRLTVV.

This clone was counted a few times. V usage is TRBV14 and J usage is TRBJ2-1, with D perhaps TRBD2 (6 bases). Trimming pared 0 bases from V and 4 bases from J, leaving 13 bases between. Germline CDR1 SGHDN, CDR2 FVKESK. The CDR3 has 16 amino acids. For the CDR3, the DNA is TGTGCCAGCAGCCAAGATGCGTGGCGGGGATACAATGAGCAGTTCTTC. It encodes CASSQDAWRGYNEQFF.

The V gene is TRBV18, the J gene TRBJ1-1, with 7 positions matching TRBD1. The CDR3 is 15 residues long. From germline, CDR1 is KGHSH and CDR2 LQKENI. V lost 6 bases, J lost 4 bases, and 11 bases stayed unmatched. The CDR3 nucleotides read TGTGCCAGCTCTCTCCCGGGCCAGGGGGGCACTGAAGCTTTCTTT. It specifies CASSLPGQGGTEAFF.

The CDR3 loop reads CASSDGQIQETQYF. CDR3 nucleotide sequence: TGTGCCAGCAGTGATGGGCAGATTCAAGAGACCCAGTACTTC. The rearrangement joins TRBV6-1 to TRBJ2-5; no firm D call. Germline V gives CDR1 MNHNS, CDR2 SASEGT. Trimming cost V 3 bases and J 2 bases, with 10 bases left between them. The CDR3 totals 14 residues.

The chain has TRBV7-2 and TRBJ2-1, with 11 bases lining up with TRBD2. J gave up 6 bases and V 2 bases, and 3 bases lay outside the gene matches. This CDR3 comprises 15 residues. CDR1 and CDR2 (germline): SGHTA, FQGNSA. The CDR3 nucleotides are TGTGCCAGCAGCTTAATTAGCGGGGGGGTCAATGAGCAGTTCTTC. As protein: CASSLISGGVNEQFF.

The chain links TRBV7-7 to TRBJ2-1, with 12 positions matching TRBD1. V trimming: 5 bases; J trimming: 3 bases; junction bases outside the gene matches: 5. Germline CDR1 SSHAT, CDR2 FNYEAQ (reference sequence). The CDR3 loop spans 16 amino acids. In DNA, the CDR3 is TGTGCCAGCAGCCCAGGGACAGGGGGCTTCTACAATGAGCAGTTCTTC. This sequence encodes CASSPGTGGFYNEQFF. Full variable domain (remainder filled in from reference TRBV7-7 and TRBJ2-1): GAGVSQSPRYKVTKRGQDVTLRCDPISSHATLYWYQQALGQGPEFLTYFNYEAQPDKSGLPSDRFSAERPEGSISTLTIQRTEQRDSAMYRCASSPGTGGFYNEQFFGPGTRLTVL.

The chain links TRBV27 to TRBJ2-3; possibly TRBD2 for D (6 bases). V shed 0 bases and J shed 5 bases, with 9 bases lying between them. CDR3 length: 14 amino acids. Per the germline V gene, CDR1 is MNHEY and CDR2 is SMNVEV (reference sequence). In DNA, the CDR3 is TGTGCCAGCAGTTTATCCAGGGAGGTAGATACGCAGTATTTT. Amino acid sequence: CASSLSREVDTQYF.

The chain employs TRBV4-1 and TRBJ2-4; D uncertain. V was clipped by 0 bases and J by 0 bases, with 6 bases between them. The CDR3 has 15 amino acids. Germline values: CDR1 MGHRA, CDR2 YSYEKL. The CDR3 bases are TGCGCCAGCAGCCAAGATCAAATAGCCAAAAACATTCAGTACTTC. Translating it yields CASSQDQIAKNIQYF.